Below, 27 T cell receptor beta chains from the same sample are listed, as sequenced in a study of blood T cell repertoires in COVID-19. The repertoire was sequenced with immunoSEQ multiplex PCR; TCRdb's copy has only in-frame clones and lacks some. This table has 250,000 to 300,000 clones, approximately 89% appearing once. Material: PBMCs or T cells enriched from blood (not recorded which). All receptors come from a woman aged 55-75 years who had recovered from COVID-19.

The chain combines TRBV2 with TRBJ1-2; 7 nucleotides align to TRBD1. Germline V gene sequence: CDR1 SNHLY, CDR2 FYNNEI. J was trimmed by 8 bases and V by 6 bases; bases with no gene match: 9. This CDR3 is built from 13 residues. CDR3 DNA: TGTGCCAGCAGCTTTGGACAGGAGGTCGGCTACACCTTC. Translation gives CASSFGQEVGYTF.

This sequence joins TRBV18 and TRBJ2-5; the D gene is possibly TRBD1 (5 bases). With 4 bases removed from V and 5 bases from J, the gap between germline ends came to 14 bases. The CDR3 extends over 14 amino acids. Germline CDR1 and CDR2: KGHSH and LQKENI. CDR3 region: CASSRDSPRETQYF. DNA of the CDR3: TGTGCCAGCTCACGAGACAGTCCAAGGGAGACCCAGTACTTC.

This chain connects TRBV6-5 to TRBJ1-3; tentative D call: TRBD1 (6 bases). This CDR3 comprises 15 residues. Germline V CDR1 and CDR2: MNHEY, SVGAGI. Trimming left V 7 bases short and J 2 bases short, with 15 bases between. CDR3 in DNA: TGTGCCAGCACCACGGCGGGGGGCCCTGGAAACACCATATATTTT. Amino acids: CASTTAGGPGNTIYF.

This clone has just one count. The V gene is TRBV19, the J gene TRBJ1-1; 8 bases align to TRBD1. Germline V gene data show CDR1 as LNHDA and CDR2 as SQIVND (reference sequence). The length of the CDR3 is 18 residues. Germline trimming cut 7 bases from V and 0 bases from J; bases unmatched to any gene: 16. The CDR3 region is CASKGRGQVGILNTEAFF. CDR3 sequence (DNA): TGTGCCAGTAAGGGCAGGGGGCAAGTCGGAATTCTGAACACTGAAGCTTTCTTT.

The V and J genes are TRBV10-3 and TRBJ2-1; 15 positions agree with TRBD2. V trimming: 7 bases; J trimming: 8 bases; junction bases outside the gene matches: 18. This CDR3 comprises 19 residues. Germline V gene sequence: CDR1 ENHRY, CDR2 SYGVKD. The CDR3 is CAIMAAGTSGGMFRDEQFF. CDR3 DNA: TGTGCCATCATGGCCGCCGGGACTAGCGGGGGGATGTTCAGGGATGAGCAGTTCTTC.

For the CDR3, the DNA is TGTGCCAGCAGCTTAGCCTTCGGGACAGCTGGAAACACCATATATTTT. Translation: CASSLAFGTAGNTIYF. This sequence joins TRBV7-6 and TRBJ1-3; 7 bases map to TRBD1. V trimming: 0 bases; J trimming: 2 bases; junction bases outside the gene matches: 4. CDR1 and CDR2 (germline): SGHVS, FNYEAQ. The CDR3 is 16 amino acids. Complete variable domain (other parts from reference TRBV7-6 and TRBJ1-3): GAGVSQSPRYKVTKRGQDVALRCDPISGHVSLYWYRQALGQGPEFLTYFNYEAQQDKSGLPNDRFSAERPEGSISTLTIQRTEQRDSAMYRCASSLAFGTAGNTIYFGEGSWLTVV.

The chain is built from TRBV24-1 and TRBJ2-3; TRBD2 agrees at 7 bases. CDR1 is KGHDR, CDR2 SFDVKD, per germline. Trimming removed 10 bases from V and 3 bases from J; junction bases left unmatched: 9. The CDR3 has 14 amino acids. CDR3 loop: CATHEGGPTDTQYF. In nucleotides, the CDR3 is TGTGCCACTCACGAGGGAGGGCCTACAGATACGCAGTATTTT.

The J gene is TRBJ1-2, the V gene TRBV6-4; D unclear. The CDR3 extends over 17 amino acids. Trimming pared 6 bases from V and 6 bases from J, leaving 26 bases between. The germline V gene has CDR1 MRHNA and CDR2 SNTAGT. The CDR3 region has the DNA TGTGCCAGCAGCGACCCTCGTCACGAGCGAGCGTTCGATGGCTACACCTTC. The encoded protein is CASSDPRHERAFDGYTF.

V gene TRBV5-1 combines with J gene TRBJ1-1; no firm D call. The CDR3 is 14 amino acids. Germline CDR1 SGHRS, CDR2 YFSETQ. Trimming pared 1 base from V and 4 bases from J, leaving 11 bases between. In DNA form, the CDR3 reads TGCGCCAGCAGCTTGTTACGGGGATCCACTGAAGCTTTCTTT. It specifies CASSLLRGSTEAFF.

This chain connects TRBV21-1 to TRBJ1-1; the table gives TRBD1 as D, unverified against the DNA. TRBV21-1 is noted as a pseudogene. The CDR3 contains 13 residues. CDR3 in DNA: TGTGCCAGCAGCAAATGGGCTCACACTGAAGCTTTCTTT. Translating gives CASSKWAHTEAFF.

This chain links TRBV19 with TRBJ1-1; D is unclear. The V and J ends lost 7 bases and 4 bases respectively, with 13 bases between them. The CDR3 has 13 residues. CDR1 and CDR2 (germline): LNHDA, SQIVND (reference sequence). The CDR3 reads CASKVEGSTEAFF. The CDR3 coding sequence is TGTGCCAGTAAGGTGGAGGGTTCCACTGAAGCTTTCTTT.

In DNA form, the CDR3 reads TGTGCCAGCAGCTCGCCAACTTACGGGGGACAGAGGACCTACGAGCAGTACTTC. This sequence encodes CASSSPTYGGQRTYEQYF. The V and J genes are TRBV7-9 and TRBJ2-7; D might be TRBD1 (7 bases). V lost 4 bases, J lost 2 bases, and 24 bases lay in between. CDR3 length: 18 amino acids. CDR1 SEHNR and CDR2 FQNEAQ come from the germline V gene (reference sequence).

Notes on this clone: Other DNA sequences within the sample encode an identical CDR3. This chain uses TRBV27 with TRBJ1-6; 8 bases fit TRBD1. The CDR3 length is 15 residues. Germline values: CDR1 MNHEY, CDR2 SMNVEV (reference sequence). J gave up 7 bases and V 0 bases, and 2 bases lay outside the gene matches. The CDR3 DNA sequence: TGTGCCAGCAGTTTATCAGGGACAGGAAATTCACCCCTCCACTTT. Translation gives CASSLSGTGNSPLHF.

The chain uses TRBV6-4 and TRBJ2-1, with 11 bases aligning to TRBD2. Looked up from germline, CDR1 is MRHNA and CDR2 is SNTAGT. The CDR3 is 15 amino acids. Trimming removed 6 bases from V and 5 bases from J; junction bases left unmatched: 6. DNA of the CDR3: TGTGCCAGCAGGAGGACTAGCGGGCCTAACAATGAGCAGTTCTTC. Protein: CASRRTSGPNNEQFF.

This clone is a singleton in its sample. J is TRBJ2-1 and V is TRBV21-1; the D segment call TRBD2 is taken from the table without a DNA check. TRBV21-1 constitutes a pseudogene. CDR3 size: 15 residues. The CDR3 nucleotides read TGTGCCAGCAGCCTGTCTGGGACTACCTTTAATGAGCAGTTCTTC. It specifies CASSLSGTTFNEQFF.

V is TRBV19 and J is TRBJ1-5, with TRBD1 matching 7 bases. Germline V gives CDR1 LNHDA, CDR2 SQIVND (reference sequence). The CDR3 sequence is 16 residues long. The junction had 7 bases not matched to a gene; V was cut back by 3 bases and J by 2 bases. The CDR3 here is CASSITGAAGNQPQHF. In nucleotides, the CDR3 is TGTGCCAGTAGTATCACAGGGGCCGCTGGCAATCAGCCCCAGCATTTT.

The chain couples TRBV6-4 to TRBJ2-3; 11 bases match TRBD2. V shed 0 bases, J shed 4 bases, and the junction held 9 bases outside the gene matches. Germline values: CDR1 MRHNA, CDR2 SNTAGT. This CDR3 contains 18 residues. The DNA of the CDR3 is TGTGCCAGCAGTGACTCTAGCGGGAGGGCCTTTTCTCCAGATACGCAGTATTTT. It encodes CASSDSSGRAFSPDTQYF.

Note on this clone: This CDR3 is also generated by other DNA sequences in the sample. V usage is TRBV5-1 and J usage is TRBJ2-2; a possible D gene is TRBD1 (6 bases). V shed 2 bases and J shed 2 bases, with 7 bases lying between them. The length of the CDR3 is 14 residues. Germline values: CDR1 SGHRS, CDR2 YFSETQ. The CDR3 DNA is TGCGCCAGCAGCTTACAGGGTAACACCGGGGAGCTGTTTTTT. Translating it yields CASSLQGNTGELFF.

This sequence joins TRBV18 and TRBJ1-2; perhaps TRBD1 as D (6 bases). V was trimmed by 3 bases and J by 8 bases, leaving 19 bases between them. CDR3 length: 15 residues. In germline, CDR1 is KGHSH, CDR2 LQKENI. CDR3 DNA sequence: TGTGCCAGCTCACCCTTTGACAGGTCCGGGTCGGGCTACACCTTC. Translation: CASSPFDRSGSGYTF.

The genes are TRBV5-1 and TRBJ2-1; the match to TRBD1 covers 7 bases. The CDR3 is made up of 15 amino acids. The junction had 5 bases not matched to a gene; V was cut back by 5 bases and J by 0 bases. Germline values: CDR1 SGHRS, CDR2 YFSETQ. CDR3 in DNA: TGCGCCAGCAGTGGGGACAGCGGCTCCTACAATGAGCAGTTCTTC. Translated: CASSGDSGSYNEQFF.

Concerning this clone itself: The sample carries other DNA sequences with the same CDR3. The V call is TRBV3-1 (or the pseudogene TRBV3-2), the J call TRBJ1-2; no clear D gene. Germline V lookup: CDR1 LGHDT, CDR2 YNNKEL (reference sequence). Trimming shortened V by 3 bases and J by 3 bases, and 5 bases separated the two germline ends. The CDR3 runs 12 residues. The chain's CDR3 is CASSQRDYGYTF. DNA of the CDR3: TGTGCCAGCAGCCAGCGGGACTATGGCTACACCTTC.

This clone showed up just once. The chain has TRBV9 and TRBJ2-3; 11 bases are a match to TRBD2. The V gene end was trimmed by 5 bases and the J gene end by 6 bases; junction bases not matched to a gene: 5. Germline values: CDR1 SGDLS, CDR2 YYNGEE. The CDR3 is 14 residues long. This CDR3 reads CASSSGGALDTQYF. In nucleotides, the CDR3 is TGTGCCAGCAGTAGCGGGGGGGCATTGGATACGCAGTATTTT. Complete variable domain (other parts from reference TRBV9 and TRBJ2-3): DSGVTQTPKHLITATGQRVTLRCSPRSGDLSVYWYQQSLDQGLQFLIQYYNGEERAKGNILERFSAQQFPDLHSELNLSSLELGDSALYFCASSSGGALDTQYFGPGTRLTVL.

The chain recombines TRBV24-1 with TRBJ1-1; D remains ambiguous. This CDR3 comprises 15 residues. Trimming removed 5 bases from V and 1 base from J, with 13 bases in between. Looked up from germline, CDR1 is KGHDR and CDR2 is SFDVKD. This chain's CDR3 is CATSGSRGGNTEAFF. The DNA of the CDR3 is TGTGCCACCAGTGGGTCACGAGGCGGGAACACTGAAGCTTTCTTT.

The V and J genes are TRBV28 and TRBJ1-2; no definite D call. Trimming cost V 7 bases and J 1 base, with 10 bases left between them. The CDR3 sequence is 13 residues long. Germline V gene sequence: CDR1 MDHEN, CDR2 SYDVKM. The CDR3 sequence is CASNIFGNYGYTF. As DNA, the CDR3 is TGTGCCAGCAATATTTTCGGTAACTATGGCTACACCTTC.

This sequence joins TRBV7-9 and TRBJ1-3; no clear D. The CDR3 loop spans 13 amino acids. Trimming shortened V by 8 bases and J by 0 bases, and 8 bases separated the two germline ends. Germline V gives CDR1 SEHNR, CDR2 FQNEAQ (reference sequence). The CDR3 sequence: CASSADSGNTIYF. The CDR3, as DNA: TGTGCCAGCTCCGCAGACTCTGGAAACACCATATATTTT.

The rearrangement links TRBV7-2 to TRBJ1-2, with 9 bases that match TRBD1. The CDR3 consists of 14 residues. The trim removed 5 bases at V and 8 bases at J, leaving 9 bases unmatched. Germline values: CDR1 SGHTA, CDR2 FQGNSA. In nucleotides, the CDR3 is TGTGCCAGCAGCCTGCTACAGGGGGCGCGGGGCTACACCTTC. Its protein product is CASSLLQGARGYTF.

The V call is TRBV7-9, the J call TRBJ1-5; the D gene is possibly TRBD1 (5 bases). Germline V gene data show CDR1 as SEHNR and CDR2 as FQNEAQ (reference sequence). CDR3 length: 16 residues. V was shortened by 2 bases and J by 1 base, with 12 bases between the two germline ends. The CDR3 nucleotides read TGTGCCAGCAGCTTATGGACGGGGGGGAGCAATCAGCCCCAGCATTTT. Protein sequence: CASSLWTGGSNQPQHF.